This T cell receptor (beta chain) stems from a study of long-term antiretroviral therapy in people with HIV. Regarding the study as a whole: Gathering of blood took place between the mid-2000s and the late 2010s, possibly under older ART regimens.

This clone appeared a few times. Its antigen is unidentified. Survey-level resolution applied to immunoSEQ assay v3.0. Produced via immunoSEQ multiplex PCR; TCRdb's table is partial and in-frame only. The sample lists around 17,000 clones, 76% occurring once. This specimen was unsorted PBMCs, taken nearly 2.6 years before starting antiretroviral therapy. The source of this sequence is a woman aged 45-59 years with HIV.

CDR3 in amino acids: CASSPSLSSGNTIYF. The CDR3 coding sequence is TGTGCCAGCAGCCCCTCTTTGTCCTCTGGAAACACCATATATTTT. The V gene is TRBV9, the J gene TRBJ1-3, with D unclear. Trimming took 4 bases from V and 0 from J, leaving 11 bases between them. Germline CDR1 and CDR2: SGDLS and YYNGEE. The CDR3 spans 15 residues.